The 8 T cell receptor beta chains below come from one sample, sequenced in a study of cytotoxic CD8 clonotypes in ibrutinib-treated CLL. Measured with immunoSEQ multiplex PCR; TCRdb has only the in-frame clones, and not every one. In the table there are about 45,000 clones, roughly two thirds of which are singletons. Sequencing used PBMCs, obtained after 12 months of ibrutinib treatment. The receptors here all came from a human donor with chronic lymphocytic leukemia.

This clone is termed medium-sized. This sequence joins TRBV6-5 and TRBJ1-3, with D maybe TRBD1 (6 bases). Germline V gene data show CDR1 as MNHEY and CDR2 as SVGAGI. The CDR3 consists of 15 residues. Trimming took off 6 bases at V and 0 bases at J, with 12 bases between the two ends. CDR3 residues: CASRETGLSGNTIYF. As DNA, the CDR3 is TGTGCCAGCAGGGAAACAGGGCTCTCTGGAAACACCATATATTTT.

V usage is TRBV10-3 and J usage is TRBJ2-5, with 12 bases that match TRBD2. This CDR3 is built from 15 residues. The V and J ends lost 4 bases and 3 bases, in that order; junction bases with no gene match: 3. The germline gives CDR1 ENHRY, CDR2 SYGVKD. The CDR3 here is CAISAWTSGEETQYF. The CDR3 DNA sequence: TGTGCCATCAGTGCGTGGACTAGCGGGGAAGAGACCCAGTACTTC.

The chain couples TRBV20-1 to TRBJ1-4; D not resolved. This CDR3 is built from 11 residues. Germline assignment: CDR1 DFQATT and CDR2 SNEGSKA (reference sequence). The CDR3 sequence: CMGLTNEKLFF. CDR3 in DNA: TGCATGGGGTTAACTAATGAAAAACTGTTTTTT.

The V gene is TRBV2, the J gene TRBJ2-3; no firm D call. The germline CDR1 and CDR2 sequences are SNHLY and FYNNEI. V was trimmed by 6 bases and J by 5 bases, leaving 6 bases between them. The CDR3 extends over 11 amino acids. CDR3 sequence: CASSLGDTQYF. CDR3 sequence (DNA): TGTGCCAGCAGCCTTGGAGATACGCAGTATTTT.

For the CDR3, the DNA is TGTGCCAGCAGCATATGGACAAACACTGAAGCTTTCTTT. Translation gives CASSIWTNTEAFF. V usage is TRBV7-6 and J usage is TRBJ1-1, with D possibly TRBD1 on 5 matching bases. The germline V gene has CDR1 SGHVS and CDR2 FNYEAQ. Trimming stripped 5 bases from V and 2 bases from J, with 9 bases between. The CDR3 is made up of 13 amino acids.

CDR3 loop: CAGQEHPNTEAFF. As DNA, the CDR3 is TGTGCCGGACAAGAACATCCGAACACTGAAGCTTTCTTT. The V call is TRBV6-1, the J call TRBJ1-1, with a tentative D call TRBD1 (5 bases). The CDR3 is 13 residues long. Looked up from germline, CDR1 is MNHNS and CDR2 is SASEGT. V was shortened by 11 bases and J by 1 base, with 14 bases between the two germline ends.

The table lists this clone with a count of one. V is TRBV2 and J is TRBJ2-5; D not resolved. This CDR3 has 14 amino acids. Germline V CDR1 and CDR2: SNHLY, FYNNEI. V lost 7 bases, J lost 4 bases, and 16 bases lay in between. The CDR3 protein is CASTTRTPRETQYF. The CDR3 nucleotides read TGTGCCAGCACCACGAGGACCCCGAGAGAGACCCAGTACTTC. Complete variable domain (other parts from reference TRBV2 and TRBJ2-5): EPEVTQTPSHQVTQMGQEVILRCVPISNHLYFYWYRQILGQKVEFLVSFYNNEISEKSEIFDDQFSVERPDGSNFTLKIRSTKLEDSAMYFCASTTRTPRETQYFGPGTRLLVL.

This chain links TRBV5-1 with TRBJ2-5; 7 bases align to TRBD2. Germline V gives CDR1 SGHRS, CDR2 YFSETQ. The CDR3 extends over 15 amino acids. The J segment lost 4 bases and the V segment lost 0 bases, leaving 6 bases of the junction unmatched. The CDR3 is CASSLGLAGGETQYF. In DNA form, the CDR3 reads TGCGCCAGCAGCTTGGGGTTAGCGGGTGGAGAGACCCAGTACTTC.